The 5 T cell receptor beta chains below were found in one sample sequenced in a study of blood T cell repertoires in COVID-19. Produced via immunoSEQ multiplex PCR; TCRdb's table is partial and in-frame only. The data contain roughly 410,000 clones, about 89% of them singletons. Input material: peripheral blood. Receptors originate from a woman aged 60 to 75 with COVID-19, enrolled during active disease.

This clone was recorded a few times. This CDR3 is also generated by other DNA sequences in the sample. The CDR3 DNA reads TGTGCCAGCAGCTTTCAGGTGAACACTGAAGCTTTCTTT. This gives the protein CASSFQVNTEAFF. The chain couples TRBV7-3 to TRBJ1-1, with D hard to call. The V and J ends lost 3 bases and 0 bases respectively, with 5 bases between them. CDR3 size: 13 residues. From germline, CDR1 is SGHTA and CDR2 FQGTGA.

V is TRBV2 and J is TRBJ2-3, with TRBD2 identical over 7 bases. The V segment lost 4 bases and the J segment 3 bases; nucleotides outside the gene matches: 7. This CDR3 has 15 amino acids. The V gene's germline CDR1 is SNHLY and CDR2 FYNNEI. CDR3 sequence reads: CASSGGGPTTDTQYF. The CDR3 nucleotides are TGTGCCAGCAGTGGGGGGGGACCGACAACAGATACGCAGTATTTT.

V gene TRBV5-1 combines with J gene TRBJ1-3, with D possibly being TRBD1 (5 bases). There are 17 residues in the CDR3. Germline assignment: CDR1 SGHRS and CDR2 YFSETQ. The V end was cut by 1 base, the J end by 2 bases, with 16 bases between. The CDR3: CASSLFAGVSTGNTIYF. The CDR3 DNA follows: TGCGCCAGCAGCTTGTTTGCGGGGGTCTCGACTGGAAACACCATATATTTT.

The rearrangement uses TRBV3-1 (or the pseudogene TRBV3-2) and TRBJ1-3; 7 bases align to TRBD1. The CDR3 loop spans 14 amino acids. J was trimmed by 3 bases and V by 4 bases; bases with no gene match: 3. CDR1 is LGHDT and CDR2 is YNNKEL in the germline V gene (reference sequence). In DNA form, the CDR3 reads TGTGCCAGCAGCCTAGGGGGCGGTGGAAACACCATATATTTT. It codes for CASSLGGGGNTIYF.

The V call is TRBV12-3 or TRBV12-4, the J call TRBJ1-2, with 7 bases matching TRBD1. V shed 4 bases and J 8 bases; nucleotides not matched to a gene: 4. This CDR3 contains 12 residues. CDR3 nucleotides: TGTGCCAGCAGTTCCCGAGGGGGCGGCTACACCTTC. Translating gives CASSSRGGGYTF.